The clone carrying this T cell receptor (beta chain) was counted at least ten times. With around 450 ng total RNA as template and a constant-region primer, TCR beta cDNA was made. Three nested multiplex PCR rounds of slightly modified ARM-PCR generated TCR beta libraries. TRBV1-TRBV30 forward primers paired with a C-beta reverse primer drove the first two PCR rounds, about 10 cycles each. TCRdb analysed the multiplex PCR reads with MiXCR anew, one entry per CDR3 protein. The sample holds roughly 330,000 distinct CDR3 sequences, about 61% seen once. These data are taken from a study of tumor-infiltrating lymphocytes in primary liver carcinoma. Overall study context: By surgical resection, the patients were treated for their primary liver carcinoma. Sample counts of productive TCRbeta reads spanned roughly 3.5 to 8 million; these counts were similar across tissue types.

CDR3 length: 15 amino acids. Per germline, CDR1 MNHNS and CDR2 SASEGT. V was cut by 0 bases and J by 9 bases, with 12 bases left in between. Blood RNA came from unsorted whole blood; germline DNA was also extracted. The sequencing input was peripheral blood. This receptor was identified in a man aged 35-49 years with primary liver carcinoma and hepatitis B virus infection. This chain links TRBV6-1 with TRBJ1-6; D is ambiguous. The CDR3 bases are TGTGCCAGCAGTGAAGCCGTGGAAACAGCTTCACCCCTCCACTTT. Amino acids: CASSEAVETASPLHF.